A single TCR beta chain is shown here with its context. The table came from immunoSEQ multiplex PCR; TCRdb's copy has only in-frame clones and leaves some out. The repertoire includes around 2.1 million clones, approximately 94% of them detected once, and under 2% sits in the top ten. The entry originates in a study of shared clonotypes between healthy human individuals. As for the study in general: There were three CD4 naive, three CD4 memory, two CD8 naive and one CD8 memory plates per donor.

Naive CD8 cells comprised CD45RO-negative, CCR7-positively selected cells, excluding terminally differentiated effector memory CD45RA+ cells. Germline values: CDR1 MNHEY, CDR2 SMNVEV (reference sequence). The CDR3 sequence is 14 residues long. Germline trimming cut 8 bases from V and 4 bases from J; bases unmatched to any gene: 9. The chain is built from TRBV27 and TRBJ2-7; 9 nucleotides agree with TRBD2. The source material was naive CD8+ T cells from PBMCs. The clonotype comes from a man aged 18 to 29 in good health. Some clones in this sample may be carry-over from other donors' samples. CDR3 loop: CASSLEAGGYEQYF. In nucleotides, the CDR3 is TGTGCCAGCTCCCTGGAAGCGGGAGGATACGAGCAGTACTTC.